The text below deals with one TCR beta chain. The data are from a study of shared clonotypes between healthy human individuals. At deep level, the assay was performed. The table came from immunoSEQ multiplex PCR; TCRdb's copy has only in-frame clones and leaves some out. The sample consists of more than 400,000 clones, more than 75% of them appearing once. The ends were cut back, 0 bases at V and 9 bases at J, with 12 bases in the middle. There are 14 residues in the CDR3. Germline V CDR1 and CDR2: SGDLS, YYNGEE. This TCR was recovered from a woman in her 40s in good health. Some clones in this sample may be carry-over from other donors' samples. Sequenced sample: PBMCs. The gene calls are TRBV9 and TRBJ2-2, with unresolved D. CDR3 nucleotides: TGTGCCAGCAGCGTAGCTCAACCGGCCCGGGAGCTGTTTTTT. Its protein product is CASSVAQPARELFF.